This TCR beta chain is from a study of blood T cell repertoires in COVID-19. Overall study: PBMCs, B-cell-depleted T cells, or T cells provided the cDNA or gDNA that made up the material.

Some clones are missing from TCRdb's copy, which holds only in-frame ones; the method was immunoSEQ multiplex PCR. The sample contains approximately 97,000 clones, roughly 92% of which appear only once. The Seattle site enrolled patients during active infection and followed them longitudinally. V gave up 3 bases and J gave up 6 bases, with 13 bases separating them. Germline CDR1 and CDR2: GTSNPN and SVGIG (reference sequence). This CDR3 region has 13 residues. This TCR was sampled from a woman in her forties or fifties with COVID-19, enrolled during active disease. Sequencing was carried out using peripheral blood. The chain links TRBV30 to TRBJ2-3; maybe TRBD1 (6 bases). The CDR3 region is CAWRGRGTDTQYF. CDR3 nucleotides: TGTGCCTGGAGGGGCAGGGGAACTGATACGCAGTATTTT.